The 14 T cell receptor beta chains listed next were all sequenced from one sample in a study of graft-versus-host responses after intestinal transplantation (dated by TCRdb to the early 2020s). The library came from the immunoSEQ multiplex PCR assay. The clones in this table, taken by TCRdb from immuneACCESS, are in-frame only. Not every clone is retained; where verified, under half of the shortfall comes from an unresolved V gene, and the cause of the rest is unknown. This sample has roughly 56,000 clones in its table, and 91% of those were observed once. Clones ranked in the top ten supply roughly 2.7% of the sample. The specimen comprised PBMCs, sampled around 120 days after intestinal transplantation. These receptors all stem from a human patient who received an intestinal transplant, so some T cells may come from the graft donor.

The rearrangement joins TRBV4-1 to TRBJ1-2; no definite D call. Germline V gene data show CDR1 as MGHRA and CDR2 as YSYEKL. The CDR3 runs 14 residues. Trimming shortened V by 1 base and J by 2 bases, and 8 bases separated the two germline ends. This chain's CDR3 is CASSQVDKNYGYTF. As DNA, the CDR3 is TGCGCCAGCAGCCAAGTTGACAAGAACTATGGCTACACCTTC.

The genes are TRBV30 and TRBJ1-6, with TRBD1 matching over 9 bases. V lost 3 bases and J lost 7; bases outside the gene matches: 13. The CDR3 extends over 17 amino acids. Germline V gene lookup returns CDR1 GTSNPN and CDR2 SVGIG (reference sequence). CDR3 in DNA: TGTGCCTGGAGGAAGGGTCAAGGGGGGACAGGGAATTCACCCCTCCACTTT. It translates to CAWRKGQGGTGNSPLHF.

This clone has just one count. The V gene is TRBV5-4, the J gene TRBJ2-2; tentative D call: TRBD1 (5 bases). In germline, CDR1 is SGHNT, CDR2 YYREEE (reference sequence). The CDR3 covers 14 residues. The V end lost 0 bases, the J end lost 6 bases, and 9 bases lay between the germline ends. CDR3: CASSLVSGSGELFF. The CDR3 nucleotides read TGTGCCAGCAGCTTGGTGTCAGGGTCCGGGGAGCTGTTTTTT.

This chain connects TRBV15 to TRBJ2-2, with 13 bases lining up with TRBD2. V trimming: 0 bases; J trimming: 6 bases; junction bases outside the gene matches: 4. The V gene's germline CDR1 is LNHNV and CDR2 YYDKDF (reference sequence). The CDR3 totals 17 residues. In DNA, the CDR3 is TGTGCCACCAGCAGAGAATCCGGACTAGCGGGGGCCGGGGAGCTGTTTTTT. Translating it yields CATSRESGLAGAGELFF.

This chain joins TRBV5-5 and TRBJ2-1; D remains unclear. Germline V gene data show CDR1 as SGHKS and CDR2 as YYEKEE (reference sequence). The CDR3 contains 15 residues. V was trimmed by 0 bases and J by 1 base, leaving 8 bases between them. The CDR3 nucleotides read TGTGCCAGCAGCTTGGAGCCGGCTTCCTACAATGAGCAGTTCTTC. Its translation: CASSLEPASYNEQFF.

The chain employs TRBV28 and TRBJ2-1; D not certain. The ends were cut back, 2 bases at V and 6 bases at J, with 14 bases in the middle. Per germline, CDR1 MDHEN and CDR2 SYDVKM. This CDR3 is 15 amino acids long. The CDR3 DNA reads TGTGCCAGCAGTTTACTTGACCCCAAGGGCAATGAGCAGTTCTTC. This translates into CASSLLDPKGNEQFF.

This chain uses TRBV7-9 with TRBJ2-2; TRBD2 aligns across 12 bases. J lost 5 bases, V lost 0 bases, and 10 bases had no gene match. This CDR3 spans 19 amino acids. Germline CDR1 and CDR2: SEHNR and FQNEAQ (reference sequence). As DNA, the CDR3 is TGTGCCAGCAGCTTAGCGCTACCTCTAGCGGGAGGGTCTACCGGGGAGCTGTTTTTT. Its protein is CASSLALPLAGGSTGELFF.

The rearrangement uses TRBV6-1 and TRBJ2-2, with 9 bases matching TRBD1. This CDR3 has 15 residues. The germline CDR1 and CDR2 sequences are MNHNS and SASEGT. Unmatched junction bases numbered 7, after V lost 4 bases and J lost 7 bases. CDR3 coding DNA: TGTGCCAGCAGTGGACCCGACAGGGGGGTCGGGGAGCTGTTTTTT. Its protein is CASSGPDRGVGELFF.

This clone was counted between two and nine times. V usage is TRBV7-9 and J usage is TRBJ2-5, with 15 positions matching TRBD2. The CDR3 consists of 17 residues. The germline V gene has CDR1 SEHNR and CDR2 FQNEAQ (reference sequence). Trimming at V came to 5 bases and at J to 1 base, leaving 5 bases not matched to a gene. In DNA form, the CDR3 reads TGTGCCAGCAGCCCCGGGACTAGCGGGGGGAGCCAAGAGACCCAGTACTTC. Translation: CASSPGTSGGSQETQYF.

The chain joins TRBV19 to TRBJ1-2; D is undetermined. Trimming shortened V by 7 bases and J by 8 bases, and 14 bases separated the two germline ends. Germline lookup yields CDR1 LNHDA and CDR2 SQIVND (reference sequence). CDR3 length: 12 residues. This chain's CDR3 is CASTYGPLGYTF. CDR3 bases: TGTGCCAGTACGTATGGACCTCTCGGCTACACCTTC.

V gene TRBV27 combines with J gene TRBJ1-2; tentative D call: TRBD1 (5 bases). CDR3 length: 16 residues. V was pared by 6 bases and J by 6 bases, with 23 bases between. Germline V gene data show CDR1 as MNHEY and CDR2 as SMNVEV (reference sequence). In DNA form, the CDR3 reads TGTGCCAGCAGCCCCTCATGGGGGTACGTAACGGATGGCTACACCTTC. Translating it yields CASSPSWGYVTDGYTF.

The V gene is TRBV5-4, the J gene TRBJ2-7, with TRBD2 identical over 7 bases. V shed 7 bases, J shed 5 bases, and the junction held 6 bases outside the gene matches. The CDR3 covers 12 residues. Germline V gene data show CDR1 as SGHNT and CDR2 as YYREEE (reference sequence). The CDR3 DNA reads as TGTGCCAGCGGGAGGGCCAAGGACGAGCAGTACTTC. Amino acid sequence: CASGRAKDEQYF.

V gene TRBV27 combines with J gene TRBJ1-3, with 7 positions matching TRBD1. The CDR3 is made up of 18 amino acids. The trim removed 3 bases at V and 2 bases at J, leaving 13 bases unmatched. Germline CDR1 and CDR2: MNHEY and SMNVEV (reference sequence). In DNA, the CDR3 is TGTGCCAGCAGTTTCCCAAAGGGGCAGGGGGGAACTGGAAACACCATATATTTT. Amino acid sequence: CASSFPKGQGGTGNTIYF.

The chain joins TRBV27 to TRBJ2-1, with TRBD1 matching 8 bases. The CDR3 covers 14 residues. The V segment lost 4 bases and the J segment 6 bases; nucleotides outside the gene matches: 5. In germline, CDR1 is MNHEY, CDR2 SMNVEV (reference sequence). CDR3 coding DNA: TGTGCCAGCAGTTCGTGGACAGGGTCCAATGAGCAGTTCTTC. This gives the protein CASSSWTGSNEQFF.